The clone carrying this T cell receptor beta chain was counted once. The germline V gene encodes CDR1 WSHSY and CDR2 SAAADI. Trimming at V came to 11 bases and at J to 4 bases, leaving 11 bases not matched to a gene. The CDR3 is 15 residues long. This sample stems from a study of blood T cell repertoires in COVID-19. Study overall: Sites across the United States, Italy and Spain contributed samples from acute and convalescent COVID-19. T cells, B-cell-depleted T cells, or PBMCs supplied cDNA or gDNA.

As originally analysed: For nucleated cells, counts were estimated from reference gene primer amplification. TCRdb keeps only in-frame clones here, not all; method: immunoSEQ multiplex PCR. V and J calls and clone size follow that table, whereas D and trimming were derived from the DNA. Of tens of thousands of clones in the sample, about 91% were seen once. Specimen: peripheral blood. The V call is TRBV10-2, the J call TRBJ2-2, with 9 bases matching TRBD1. This TCR came from a woman aged 55-69 years with active COVID-19. CDR3 protein: CAGGTGGAGTGELFF. The DNA for the CDR3 is TGCGCCGGAGGAACAGGGGGCGCGGGCACCGGGGAGCTGTTTTTT.